This record looks at one T cell receptor (beta chain) sequence and its context. Generated by immunoSEQ multiplex PCR, the TCRdb table keeps only in-frame clones and is missing some. The sample's table shows around 140,000 clones. The CDR3 runs 15 residues. Deletions cut 0 bases from V and 2 bases from J, with 9 bases between. The V gene's germline CDR1 is SGHTA and CDR2 FQGNSA. The data stem from a study of T cell responses to AZD1222 COVID-19 vaccine. This sequence originates from an adult in good health. The genes are TRBV7-2 and TRBJ2-3; tentative D call: TRBD2 (5 bases). The sample taken for sequencing was peripheral blood. The CDR3 DNA is TGTGCCAGCAGCTTAGCGGCGCTAGCCACAGATACGCAGTATTTT. Protein: CASSLAALATDTQYF.